What follows is one T cell receptor beta chain and its context. The data originate from a study of control samples from healthy donors and cancer patients. CDR1 MNHNS and CDR2 SASEGT come from the germline V gene. V was clipped by 4 bases and J by 6 bases, with 21 bases between them. The CDR3 loop spans 16 amino acids. Assay: immunoSEQ multiplex PCR; the TCRdb copy retains only in-frame clones and omits some. This sample has around 110,000 clones, with around 87% found just once. The chain joins TRBV6-1 to TRBJ1-2; TRBD1 is a possible D gene (5 bases). The sequenced sample consisted of PBMCs. This clonotype originated in a woman aged 45 to 65 with colorectal cancer. The CDR3 is CASSARQFLSSDGYTF. DNA of the CDR3: TGTGCCAGCAGTGCGCGACAGTTTCTTTCGAGTGATGGCTACACCTTC.